The 11 T cell receptor beta chains presented below share a single source sample, sequenced in a study of cytomegalovirus exposure and HLA in healthy donors (TCRdb year 2017). The library was built by means of the immunoSEQ multiplex PCR assay. For the multiplex PCR, a mixture combining 60 forward primers for TCR Vbeta segments and 13 reverse primers for TCR Jbeta segments was used. What TCRdb holds here is the immuneACCESS table cut down to in-frame rearrangements. Part of the clones is not present; checked against another copy, under half of the missing clones reflect an unresolved V gene, and the others are unexplained. The sample includes some 140,000 clones, with approximately 85% observed a single time. The leading ten clones occupy under 8.5% of the sample. Sequencing input: PBMCs. The receptors derive from a woman in her twenties or thirties in good health and CMV-seropositive.

The chain couples TRBV28 to TRBJ2-7, with TRBD1 matching over 8 bases. J lost 0 bases, V lost 3 bases, and 1 base had no gene match. The CDR3 runs to 14 residues. CDR1 and CDR2 from the germline V gene are MDHEN and SYDVKM. CDR3 residues: CASSFGQGSYEQYF. The CDR3, as DNA: TGTGCCAGCAGTTTCGGACAGGGCTCCTACGAGCAGTACTTC.

This sequence joins TRBV28 and TRBJ1-2, with no clear D. The CDR3 is made up of 13 amino acids. Germline V gene sequence: CDR1 MDHEN, CDR2 SYDVKM. Trimming removed 4 bases from V and 7 bases from J, with 13 bases in between. CDR3 coding DNA: TGTGCCAGCAGTTCCCCCAACGGGGTTGGCTACACCTTC. Amino acids: CASSSPNGVGYTF.

The V gene is TRBV28, the J gene TRBJ2-7; 10 bases fit TRBD1. CDR3 length equals 15 residues. The germline gives CDR1 MDHEN, CDR2 SYDVKM. The J segment lost 2 bases and the V segment lost 6 bases, leaving 7 bases of the junction unmatched. CDR3: CASRSAGTGAYEQYF. For the CDR3, the DNA is TGTGCCAGCAGATCTGCCGGGACAGGGGCCTACGAGCAGTACTTC.

CDR3 sequence: CASWGGQETQYF. In DNA, the CDR3 is TGTGCCAGCTGGGGGGGCCAAGAGACCCAGTACTTC. This sequence joins TRBV6-6 and TRBJ2-5; 7 positions agree with TRBD2. There are 12 residues in the CDR3. The germline gives CDR1 MNHNY, CDR2 SVGAGI (reference sequence). V lost 8 bases, J lost 1 base, and 1 base stayed unmatched.

A remark on this clone: This sample includes further DNA sequences coding for the same CDR3. The chain joins TRBV9 to TRBJ1-2; D gene uncertain. There are 13 residues in the CDR3. Germline V gene sequence: CDR1 SGDLS, CDR2 YYNGEE. The V end lost 0 bases, the J end lost 5 bases, and 8 bases lay between the germline ends. CDR3 sequence: CASSVGRSYGYTF. The CDR3 DNA reads as TGTGCCAGCAGCGTAGGGCGGAGTTATGGCTACACCTTC.

The chain is built from TRBV18 and TRBJ2-1; D is undetermined. V lost 3 bases to trimming and J lost 0 bases, with 3 bases between them. CDR3 length: 13 residues. Looked up from germline, CDR1 is KGHSH and CDR2 is LQKENI. The CDR3 nucleotides read TGTGCCAGCTCACCGAGCTCCTACAATGAGCAGTTCTTC. It encodes CASSPSSYNEQFF.

This rearrangement joins TRBV7-7 to TRBJ2-1; the match to TRBD1 covers 7 bases. Germline V gene lookup returns CDR1 SSHAT and CDR2 FNYEAQ (reference sequence). J was trimmed by 3 bases and V by 1 base; bases with no gene match: 3. The CDR3 consists of 15 residues. The CDR3 DNA sequence: TGTGCCAGCAGCTTAGGCGCAGGGGGCTACAATGAGCAGTTCTTC. This sequence encodes CASSLGAGGYNEQFF.

The V call is TRBV29-1, the J call TRBJ1-2, with 7 bases fitting TRBD1. This CDR3 is built from 13 residues. Germline CDR1 is SQVTM and CDR2 is ANQGSEA. Losses at the gene ends were 4 bases for V and 4 bases for J; bases not matched to a gene: 6. DNA of the CDR3: TGCAGCGTTGGTGAACAGGGGACCTATGGCTACACCTTC. Translating it yields CSVGEQGTYGYTF.

The CDR3 region has the DNA TGTGCCAGCAGTACCCGGACTAGCGGGGGTTTGGTAGAGACCCAGTACTTC. It specifies CASSTRTSGGLVETQYF. The chain has TRBV5-4 and TRBJ2-5; 13 nucleotides match TRBD2. The junction had 11 bases not matched to a gene; V was cut back by 5 bases and J by 4 bases. Germline values: CDR1 SGHNT, CDR2 YYREEE (reference sequence). There are 17 residues in the CDR3.

The rearrangement links TRBV5-6 to TRBJ2-1; D is perhaps TRBD2 (6 bases). The germline V and J ends were trimmed by 4 bases and 9 bases, with 17 bases remaining between them. Germline lookup yields CDR1 SGHDT and CDR2 YYEEEE. The CDR3 covers 14 residues. CDR3 sequence reads: CASSAMTSRSEQFF. CDR3 DNA: TGTGCCAGCAGCGCCATGACTAGTAGGTCTGAGCAGTTCTTC.

The chain has TRBV10-3 and TRBJ2-7, with D possibly TRBD2 on 6 matching bases. This CDR3 spans 12 amino acids. The V gene's germline CDR1 is ENHRY and CDR2 SYGVKD. V gave up 10 bases and J gave up 5 bases, with 15 bases separating them. CDR3 sequence (DNA): TGTGCCACTCTCTCGGTAGCGGACGAGCAGTACTTC. As protein: CATLSVADEQYF.